This T cell receptor (beta chain) stems from a study of T cells after yellow fever vaccination (dated by TCRdb to about 2019). Notes on the research overall: The SMART-Seq v4 Ultra Low Input RNA kit was used to prepare libraries from fractions with low cell numbers. Two healthy male donors made up the cohort, one aged 18 to 29 years and the other aged 30 to 40 years. To follow T-cell clones before and after both primary and booster YFV17D yellow fever vaccination, bulk TCR alpha and beta repertoires underwent longitudinal sequencing. Blood was drawn at multiple timepoints before and after primary and secondary immunization, with bulk PBMC replicates and cell subsets isolated. The paper's findings and limits, for the study overall: Most clones expanded after primary vaccination were re-detected after the booster (around 96% of CD4 and approximately 85% of CD8), suggesting broad memory maintenance. Compared with the primary T-cell response, the secondary T-cell response was faster but weaker, reaching its peak on day 5 rather than on day 15. Only a couple of donors were included in the study, so the extent to which the findings can be generalized is limited. Because abundant contaminating clonotypes from the bulk population could be contained in FACS-sorted repertoires, computational filtering was required. A small share of clonotypes occurred in both CD4 and CD8 compartments, likely arising from convergent recombination.

The germline V gene (reference sequence) yields SSHAT for CDR1 and FNYEAQ for CDR2. The CDR3 runs 13 residues from the cysteine to the phenylalanine. Only CDR3 DNA remains: 39 bases, in frame from the first base. V is reduced by 4 bases and J by 5 bases, leaving a spacing of 11 bases between them. The instrument was an Illumina NovaSeq 6000. Synthesis of TCR cDNA relied on 5'RACE template switching, a step that introduced a universal primer site along with unique molecular identifiers. cDNA synthesis was primed from both the TCR alpha and TCR beta constant segments. Library amplification involved two PCR steps, and the second step added sample barcodes and sequencing adapters. Sequencing of libraries was performed on Illumina HiSeq 2500 (2x100 bp) or NovaSeq (2x150 bp). On the authors' methods: MIGEC handled demultiplexing of reads and collapsing into UMI consensus sequences, while MiXCR performed V(D)J alignment. Clonotypes responding to the vaccine were identified with edgeR on replicate PBMC samples, with the criteria of FDR below 0.01 and a log2 fold change above 5 up to day 15. CD4 or CD8 identity was assigned to each bulk clonotype according to whether the clonotype was present at higher abundance in the sequenced CD4 repertoire or the sequenced CD8 repertoire. The public reads were reprocessed in TCRdb via fastp at Q25 and MiXCR, keeping in-frame beta chains. Rows are combined by CDR3 protein, so each entry shows the most common genes and DNA. Here the V and J calls rest on TCRdb's processing, not on the authors' analysis. The sample contains some 240,000 distinct CDR3 sequences, around 5.2% of them found a single time. In total, the top ten clones hold roughly 3.4% of the sample.

Explained via the paper, the treatment or condition label denotes: live attenuated yellow fever vaccine strain. A standard Ficoll-Paque protocol was used to isolate PBMCs from peripheral blood. Dynabeads CD4 and CD8 positive selection kits were used to isolate CD4 and CD8 T-cell fractions. RNA was extracted with TriZol from bulk PBMCs, CD4 and CD8 fractions, and dextramer-positive and dextramer-negative fractions. This clonotype was seen ten or more times. Its cognate antigen has yet to be identified. Base qualities were left out, and no much larger clone turns up one base away. Sequenced here: CD4+ T cells sorted from PBMCs, sampled on the day of the yellow fever booster vaccination. The chain is encoded by TRBV7-7 joined to TRBJ2-5; a tentative D call is TRBD1 (6 bases match). This TCR was recovered from a man aged 18 to 29 who received the YFV17D yellow fever vaccine. The CDR3 region: CASSSQGMETQYF. In nucleotide form, the sequence is TGTGCCAGCAGCTCCCAGGGGATGGAGACCCAGTACTTC.